Below are 29 T cell receptor beta chains sequenced from a single sample in a study of T cell repertoires in cytomegalovirus infection. Each CDR3 protein gets one entry after TCRdb re-called the reads with MiXCR. The sample has 45,000 to 55,000 distinct CDR3 sequences; about a fifth are singletons. Their antigens remain unidentified. Sequenced here: CD8+ T cells from cultured PBMCs, sampled from culture after CMV antigen stimulation. The origin of the receptors is a human donor in good health (CMV status not recorded). Some clones in this sample may be carry-over from other donors' samples.

Note on this clonotype: The junction departs from germline at one end; a sequencing error may be responsible. The rearrangement uses TRBV27 and TRBJ2-3; tentatively, D is TRBD2 (6 bases). There are 16 residues in the CDR3. Germline assignment: CDR1 MNHEY and CDR2 SMNVEV (reference sequence). The CDR3 sequence: CASSLYTGASKDTQYF. CDR3 nucleotide sequence: TGTGCCAGCAGTTTATATACGGGAGCCAGCAAAGATACGCAGTATTTT.

The chain links TRBV13 to TRBJ1-2; no clear D gene. The germline V gene encodes CDR1 PRHDT and CDR2 FYEKMQ (reference sequence). This CDR3 is built from 15 residues. Trimming shortened V by 0 bases and J by 4 bases, and 12 bases separated the two germline ends. CDR3 DNA: TGTGCCAGCAGCTTAGGGCATGATGGCTCCTATGGCTACACCTTC. Translation gives CASSLGHDGSYGYTF.

A note on this clonotype: At one end the junction does not follow the germline gene, possibly because of a read error. This CDR3 is CASGSYDEQFF. CDR3 nucleotides: TGTGCCAGCGGCTCCTACGATGAGCAGTTCTTC. The J gene is TRBJ2-1, the V gene TRBV7-3; D remains unclear. This CDR3 is built from 11 residues. Germline assignment: CDR1 SGHTA and CDR2 FQGTGA. Full variable domain (rest looked up from reference TRBV7-3 and TRBJ2-1): GAGVSQTPSNKVTEKGKYVELRCDPISGHTALYWYRQSLGQGPEFLIYFQGTGAADDSGLPNDRFFAVRPEGSVSTLKIQRTERGDSAVYLCASGSYDEQFFGPGTRLTVL.

This clonotype was observed a few times. V gene TRBV4-3 combines with J gene TRBJ2-1; D might be TRBD2 (6 bases). V lost 4 bases and J 5 bases, leaving 15 bases between the germline ends. The CDR3 consists of 15 residues. In germline, CDR1 is LGHNA, CDR2 YSLEER. The CDR3 nucleotides are TGCGCCAGCAGCCCGGACCCCCTAGCGAACAATGAGCAGTTCTTC. It encodes CASSPDPLANNEQFF.

This clonotype has more than one count but fewer than ten. The V gene is TRBV4-1, the J gene TRBJ1-1, with no clear D. Looked up from germline, CDR1 is MGHRA and CDR2 is YSYEKL. Trimming took off 0 bases at V and 7 bases at J, with 9 bases between the two ends. This CDR3 contains 13 residues. The CDR3 loop is CASSQEKGFEAFF. The CDR3 coding sequence is TGCGCCAGCAGCCAAGAAAAAGGGTTTGAAGCTTTCTTT.

This clonotype was seen a handful of times. The rearrangement links TRBV20-1 to TRBJ2-3; a possible D gene is TRBD2 (6 bases). Germline V CDR1 and CDR2: DFQATT, SNEGSKA (reference sequence). Trimming stripped 6 bases from V and 5 bases from J, with 15 bases between. There are 13 residues in the CDR3. Here the CDR3 reads CSAPLAIGDTQYF. CDR3 DNA: TGCAGTGCGCCGCTAGCGATAGGAGATACGCAGTATTTT.

This clonotype has a handful of counts. The chain uses TRBV6-1 and TRBJ1-4; no definite D call. Trimming shortened V by 4 bases and J by 8 bases, and 17 bases separated the two germline ends. This CDR3 is 15 amino acids long. Germline V lookup: CDR1 MNHNS, CDR2 SASEGT. CDR3 sequence reads: CASSGVGRVDEKLFF. CDR3 coding DNA: TGTGCCAGCAGTGGGGTGGGAAGGGTTGACGAAAAACTGTTTTTT.

The rearrangement uses TRBV3-1 and TRBJ1-5; D is unclear. V lost 1 base and J 5 bases, leaving 15 bases between the germline ends. Germline CDR1 and CDR2: LGHDT and YNNKEL (reference sequence). This CDR3 has 16 residues. CDR3 region: CASSQGGYPGDQPQHF. The CDR3 DNA follows: TGTGCCAGCAGCCAAGGGGGTTATCCAGGAGATCAGCCCCAGCATTTT. The full variable domain, rest sourced from reference TRBV3-1 and TRBJ1-5, is DTAVSQTPKYLVTQMGNDKSIKCEQNLGHDTMYWYKQDSKKFLKIMFSYNNKELIINETVPNRFSPKSPDKAHLNLHINSLELGDSAVYFCASSQGGYPGDQPQHFGDGTRLSIL.

This clonotype was seen at least ten times. The chain recombines TRBV20-1 with TRBJ1-2; a weak D match, TRBD1 (6 bases). CDR1 is DFQATT, CDR2 SNEGSKA, per germline (reference sequence). The CDR3 has 14 residues. Trimming cost V 2 bases and J 2 bases, with 12 bases left between them. CDR3 region: CSARPGQLNYGYTF. The CDR3 nucleotides are TGCAGTGCTAGACCCGGACAGCTAAACTATGGCTACACCTTC.

This clonotype has more than one count but fewer than ten. V gene TRBV10-3 combines with J gene TRBJ1-1; D not certain. This CDR3 comprises 15 residues. The V gene lost 4 bases and the J gene lost 0 bases, with 12 bases spanning the gap. Germline V gene lookup returns CDR1 ENHRY and CDR2 SYGVKD. The CDR3 spells CAISGASKLNTEAFF. For the CDR3, the DNA is TGTGCCATCAGTGGTGCCAGTAAATTGAACACTGAAGCTTTCTTT.

The rearrangement uses TRBV6-2 or TRBV6-3 and TRBJ2-1; TRBD2 matches at 11 bases. The ends lost 3 bases at V and 4 bases at J; junction bases unmatched: 11. Germline assignment: CDR1 MNHEY and CDR2 SVGEGT. The CDR3 covers 18 residues. The CDR3 here is CASSYLASGGPAYNEQFF. The CDR3 bases are TGTGCCAGCAGTTATTTAGCTAGCGGGGGGCCGGCGTACAATGAGCAGTTCTTC.

This clonotype was counted many times. The CDR3 region is CASSYGGVGMNTEAFF. The CDR3, as DNA: TGTGCCAGCAGTTATGGAGGTGTGGGGATGAACACTGAAGCTTTCTTT. The chain couples TRBV6-2 or TRBV6-3 to TRBJ1-1; D uncertain. V was trimmed by 3 bases and J by 0 bases, leaving 14 bases between them. Germline V gene sequence: CDR1 MNHEY, CDR2 SVGEGT. The CDR3 is 16 residues long.

Ten or more counts support this clonotype. This sequence joins TRBV9 and TRBJ1-1, with D unclear. The CDR3 is 12 amino acids. Looked up from germline, CDR1 is SGDLS and CDR2 is YYNGEE. The germline V and J ends were trimmed by 3 bases and 5 bases, with 8 bases remaining between them. DNA for the CDR3: TGTGCCAGCAGCGGAGGAGCGACTGAAGCTTTCTTT. Amino acids: CASSGGATEAFF.

This clonotype was picked up many times. The rearrangement joins TRBV4-2 to TRBJ2-4; D gene ambiguous. The germline V and J ends were trimmed by 0 bases and 7 bases, with 4 bases remaining between them. CDR1 is LGHNA, CDR2 YNFKEQ, per germline. This CDR3 is built from 12 residues. CDR3 nucleotides: TGTGCCAGCAGCCAAGATGGGAACATTCAGTACTTC. Amino acid sequence: CASSQDGNIQYF.

This clonotype was picked up many times. The CDR3, as DNA: TGTGCCAGCAGCTCAGGGCCTGGGGAGACCCAGTACTTC. Translated, it gives CASSSGPGETQYF. The chain links TRBV7-3 to TRBJ2-5; a weak D match, TRBD1 (5 bases). Deletions cut 4 bases from V and 5 bases from J, with 11 bases between. Germline loops: CDR1 SGHTA, CDR2 FQGTGA. The CDR3 runs to 13 residues.

This clonotype was observed a few times. V gene TRBV11-3 combines with J gene TRBJ2-7, with D possibly TRBD2 on 6 matching bases. V dropped 2 bases and J dropped 2 bases, with 19 bases sitting between them. The V gene's germline CDR1 is SGHNT and CDR2 YENEEA. CDR3 size: 17 residues. In DNA, the CDR3 is TGTGCCAGCAGCTTATCGCAGGGAGTATCGGGAGCCTACGAGCAGTACTTC. This codes for CASSLSQGVSGAYEQYF.

This clonotype occurred many times. The gene calls are TRBV20-1 and TRBJ2-1, with 9 bases lining up with TRBD2. CDR1 and CDR2 from the germline V gene are DFQATT and SNEGSKA (reference sequence). The CDR3 extends over 17 amino acids. V shed 1 base, J shed 6 bases, and the junction held 13 bases outside the gene matches. The CDR3 loop reads CSARGVAGVTGGNEQFF. In nucleotides, the CDR3 is TGCAGTGCTAGAGGAGTAGCGGGAGTAACCGGAGGCAATGAGCAGTTCTTC.

This clonotype was picked up many times. The rearrangement joins TRBV20-1 to TRBJ2-3, with TRBD2 matching 13 bases. The V segment lost 3 bases and the J segment 8 bases; nucleotides outside the gene matches: 5. Germline V gene sequence: CDR1 DFQATT, CDR2 SNEGSKA (reference sequence). The CDR3 is made up of 14 amino acids. The CDR3 bases are TGCAGTGCTAGGACTAGCGGGAGGACTAGTACGCAGTATTTT. Encoded protein: CSARTSGRTSTQYF.

This clonotype was counted a few times. V is TRBV20-1 and J is TRBJ1-5; D gene uncertain. Germline V gene data show CDR1 as DFQATT and CDR2 as SNEGSKA (reference sequence). This CDR3 contains 13 residues. V was cut by 5 bases and J by 6 bases, with 14 bases left in between. The DNA of the CDR3 is TGCAGTGCTTCCGGGATTGAGTTTCAGCCCCAGCATTTT. Translating it yields CSASGIEFQPQHF.

This clonotype was counted once. The chain carries TRBV6-5 and TRBJ2-7; 12 nucleotides match TRBD2. The CDR3 consists of 15 residues. V lost 6 bases, J lost 2 bases, and 5 bases stayed unmatched. In germline, CDR1 is MNHEY, CDR2 SVGAGI. CDR3 sequence reads: CASRAGLAGPYEQYF. CDR3 sequence (DNA): TGTGCCAGCAGGGCCGGACTAGCGGGGCCCTACGAGCAGTACTTC.

To note about this clonotype: A single base separates this from a much larger clone, so it may be a read error. The V call is TRBV4-1, the J call TRBJ1-4, with a weak D call TRBD1 (6 bases). V was cut by 1 base and J by 7 bases, with 16 bases left in between. CDR3 length: 16 residues. Germline lookup yields CDR1 MGHRA and CDR2 YSYEKL. The CDR3 coding sequence is TGCGCCAGCAGCCAAGCCAACAGGGTGGGAGGTGAAAAACTGTTTTTT. Its protein product is CASSQANRVGGEKLFF.

This chain connects TRBV7-6 to TRBJ2-2, with TRBD2 matching over 10 bases. Germline-derived CDR1 and CDR2 are SGHVS and FNYEAQ. V shed 5 bases, J shed 9 bases, and the junction held 6 bases outside the gene matches. CDR3 length: 14 amino acids. As DNA, the CDR3 is TGTGCCAGCAGCCCCCTAGCGGGAGAAAGGGAGCTGTTTTTT. Its translation is CASSPLAGERELFF.

This clonotype was seen repeatedly, ten times or more. The chain combines TRBV7-9 with TRBJ2-7; D gene ambiguous. Per the germline V gene, CDR1 is SEHNR and CDR2 is FQNEAQ (reference sequence). This CDR3 spans 12 amino acids. V lost 3 bases, J lost 4 bases, and 7 bases lay in between. The CDR3 loop is CASSFGEYEQYF. The CDR3 bases are TGTGCCAGCAGCTTCGGAGAGTACGAGCAGTACTTC.

This clonotype turned up a few times. The V call is TRBV13, the J call TRBJ2-1, with TRBD2 matching 8 bases. The CDR3 is 13 amino acids. The junction had 6 bases not matched to a gene; V was cut back by 5 bases and J by 9 bases. The germline V gene has CDR1 PRHDT and CDR2 FYEKMQ (reference sequence). The CDR3 nucleotides are TGTGCCAGCAGCCTCCGGGGGGGGAGTGAGCAGTTCTTC. Translated: CASSLRGGSEQFF.

The chain has TRBV6-2 or TRBV6-3 and TRBJ2-7, with TRBD2 identical over 8 bases. CDR1 is MNHEY, CDR2 SVGEGT, per germline. Unmatched junction bases numbered 4, after V lost 4 bases and J lost 2 bases. This CDR3 contains 14 residues. CDR3 sequence reads: CASSLRLAPYEQYF. Here the CDR3 DNA reads TGTGCCAGCAGTTTACGACTAGCGCCCTACGAGCAGTACTTC.

This clonotype was seen repeatedly, ten times or more. The chain recombines TRBV7-2 with TRBJ2-1, with 7 bases matching TRBD2. Germline CDR1 SGHTA, CDR2 FQGNSA. V was pared by 4 bases and J by 0 bases, with 3 bases of the junction left unmatched. The CDR3 length is 15 residues. In DNA, the CDR3 is TGTGCCAGCAGCTCGGGCGGGGGCTCCTACAATGAGCAGTTCTTC. As protein: CASSSGGGSYNEQFF.

The table lists this clonotype with many counts. This chain connects TRBV11-3 to TRBJ2-1; a weak D match, TRBD2 (5 bases). The CDR3 extends over 14 amino acids. Germline V CDR1 and CDR2: SGHNT, YENEEA. V lost 5 bases and J 9 bases, leaving 17 bases between the germline ends. The CDR3 nucleotides are TGTGCCAGCAGCGTAACCGGGGTAGTGGGTGAGCAGTTCTTC. Translating it yields CASSVTGVVGEQFF.

V and J are TRBV20-1 and TRBJ2-2; TRBD2 matches 11 bases. V was clipped by 2 bases and J by 2 bases; unmatched bases: 13. The CDR3 is 19 amino acids. Germline CDR1 is DFQATT and CDR2 is SNEGSKA (reference sequence). In DNA, the CDR3 is TGCAGTGCTAGACGGCCACCGGGACTAGCGGATGAAAACACCGGGGAGCTGTTTTTT. Its protein product is CSARRPPGLADENTGELFF.

Comment on this clonotype: This may be a read error, as it is one base from a much larger clone. The V call is TRBV11-2, the J call TRBJ1-6; D perhaps matches TRBD1 (6 bases). The ends were cut back, 2 bases at V and 7 bases at J, with 12 bases in the middle. Germline V lookup: CDR1 SGHAT, CDR2 FQNNGV. The CDR3 totals 15 residues. This CDR3 reads CASSLQVQGNSPLHF. DNA of the CDR3: TGTGCCAGCAGCTTACAAGTCCAGGGGAATTCACCCCTCCACTTT.